What follows are 9 T cell receptor beta chains derived from one specimen sequenced in a study of T cells in Graves' hyperthyroidism and ophthalmopathy. The source material, RNA transcripts, was used to amplify TCR beta CDR3 regions. The TCR CDR3 was amplified in a first-round RT-PCR using the HTBI primer set. TCRdb reprocessed the multiplex PCR reads with MiXCR, giving one entry per CDR3 protein. The data contain about 300,000 distinct CDR3 sequences, approximately 15% of them seen just once; the ten biggest clones take up 33%. Specimen: blood. Receptor source: a man aged 30-40 years with Graves' hyperthyroidism.

The rearrangement joins TRBV30 to TRBJ2-1; a weak D match, TRBD2 (5 bases). The length of the CDR3 is 13 residues. Trimming pared 3 bases from V and 3 bases from J, leaving 9 bases between. In germline, CDR1 is GTSNPN, CDR2 SVGIG (reference sequence). The CDR3 region is CAWSLDFYNEQFF. CDR3 in DNA: TGTGCCTGGAGCTTGGACTTCTACAATGAGCAGTTCTTC.

The chain is built from TRBV6-5 and TRBJ2-2, with unresolved D. V lost 0 bases and J 4 bases, leaving 9 bases between the germline ends. The CDR3 has 15 residues. CDR1 and CDR2 from the germline V gene are MNHEY and SVGAGI. In nucleotides, the CDR3 is TGTGCCAGCAGTTACTCGCAGGATGTCACCGGGGAGCTGTTTTTT. Encoded protein: CASSYSQDVTGELFF.

Judged by abundance, this clonotype is medium-sized. The chain carries TRBV2 and TRBJ2-7; D ambiguous. The V gene's germline CDR1 is SNHLY and CDR2 FYNNEI. The length of the CDR3 is 14 residues. The V end was cut by 7 bases, the J end by 1 base, with 14 bases between. The CDR3 is CASKERFGSYEQYF. In DNA form, the CDR3 reads TGTGCCAGCAAGGAACGGTTCGGTTCCTACGAGCAGTACTTC.

The genes are TRBV9 and TRBJ2-2, with no clear D. With 4 bases removed from V and 4 bases from J, the gap between germline ends came to 8 bases. Germline-derived CDR1 and CDR2 are SGDLS and YYNGEE. There are 13 residues in the CDR3. The CDR3 protein is CASSILTTGELFF. The DNA of the CDR3 is TGTGCCAGCAGCATCCTTACCACCGGGGAGCTGTTTTTT.

The table lists this clonotype with a few counts. This chain uses TRBV29-1 with TRBJ1-2; D is unclear. Germline CDR1 is SQVTM and CDR2 is ANQGSEA. V was cut by 4 bases and J by 5 bases, with 14 bases left in between. The CDR3 runs to 13 residues. The CDR3 bases are TGCAGCGTTGCGCGCCGGGATTCTTATGGCTACACCTTC. It specifies CSVARRDSYGYTF.

This clonotype was observed many times. The chain recombines TRBV18 with TRBJ1-4; a possible D gene is TRBD1 (6 bases). The V gene lost 2 bases and the J gene lost 12 bases, with 10 bases spanning the gap. Germline V gene sequence: CDR1 KGHSH, CDR2 LQKENI. The CDR3 runs 12 residues. The CDR3 spells CASSPLTGQLFF. For the CDR3, the DNA is TGTGCCAGCTCACCATTAACAGGGCAACTGTTTTTT.

This clonotype has a handful of counts. The chain joins TRBV5-5 to TRBJ1-2; D is possibly TRBD1 (5 bases). V lost 3 bases and J 4 bases, leaving 10 bases between the germline ends. The CDR3 runs 13 residues. Germline CDR1 SGHKS, CDR2 YYEKEE (reference sequence). Here the CDR3 reads CASSWDAGYGYTF. The CDR3 nucleotides read TGTGCCAGCAGCTGGGACGCCGGCTATGGCTACACCTTC.

This clonotype was observed at least ten times. The chain recombines TRBV7-8 with TRBJ2-3, with D unresolved. CDR3 length: 17 residues. CDR1 is SGHVS, CDR2 FQNEAQ, per germline. V was trimmed by 5 bases and J by 6 bases, leaving 24 bases between them. For the CDR3, the DNA is TGTGCCAGCAGCCCGCCCCGGTTAGAATTGGCCCTGGATACGCAGTATTTT. Its protein is CASSPPRLELALDTQYF.

This clonotype was found many times. The chain employs TRBV29-1 and TRBJ1-2, with 7 bases matching TRBD1. The CDR3 is 12 residues long. Germline values: CDR1 SQVTM, CDR2 ANQGSEA. V dropped 5 bases and J dropped 5; count of bases not matched to a gene: 5. CDR3 sequence (DNA): TGCAGCGTTCATCCAGGGGGGTATGGCTACACCTTC. Protein product: CSVHPGGYGYTF. The whole variable domain, remainder taken from reference TRBV29-1 and TRBJ1-2, is SAVISQKPSRDICQRGTSLTIQCQVDSQVTMMFWYRQQPGQSLTLIATANQGSEATYESGFVIDKFPISRPNLTFSTLTVSNMSPEDSSIYLCSVHPGGYGYTFGSGTRLTVV.